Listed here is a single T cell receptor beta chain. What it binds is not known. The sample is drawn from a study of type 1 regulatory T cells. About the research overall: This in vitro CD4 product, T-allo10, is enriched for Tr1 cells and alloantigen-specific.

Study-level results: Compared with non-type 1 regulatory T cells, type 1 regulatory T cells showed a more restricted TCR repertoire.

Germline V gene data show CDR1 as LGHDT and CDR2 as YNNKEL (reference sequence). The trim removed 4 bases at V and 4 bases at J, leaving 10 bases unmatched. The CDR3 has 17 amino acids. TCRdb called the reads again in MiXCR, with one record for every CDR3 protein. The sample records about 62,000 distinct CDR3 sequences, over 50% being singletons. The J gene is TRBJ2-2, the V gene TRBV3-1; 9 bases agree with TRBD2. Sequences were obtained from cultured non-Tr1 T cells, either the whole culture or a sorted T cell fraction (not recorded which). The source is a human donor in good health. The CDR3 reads CASSLSSLAGLTGELFF. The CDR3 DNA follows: TGTGCCAGCAGCCTAAGCAGCCTAGCGGGACTCACCGGGGAGCTGTTTTTT. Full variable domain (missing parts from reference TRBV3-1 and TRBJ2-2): DTAVSQTPKYLVTQMGNDKSIKCEQNLGHDTMYWYKQDSKKFLKIMFSYNNKELIINETVPNRFSPKSPDKAHLNLHINSLELGDSAVYFCASSLSSLAGLTGELFFGEGSRLTVL.